This T cell receptor (beta chain) was captured by sequencing in a study of OX40 agonist ivuxolimab in advanced cancers. As for the study more broadly: Ivuxolimab, which targeted the costimulatory receptor OX40 (CD134), was an agonistic, fully human IgG2 monoclonal antibody. Partial responses occurred in three dose-escalation patients, of whom one had hepatocellular carcinoma and two had cutaneous melanoma. The point of sequencing TCRbeta in the periphery was to test whether ivuxolimab changed TCR sequence diversity and drove clonal T-cell expansion. Intravenous ivuxolimab was administered to patients every 2 weeks at six dose levels: 0.01, 0.1, 0.3, 1.5, 3 and 10 mg/kg. Of the roughly 52 dose-escalation patients, hepatocellular carcinoma was present in some 19, melanoma in approximately 15, renal cell carcinoma in 9 and head and neck cancer in 9. Patients were allowed to have had prior anti-PD-1, anti-PD-L1 or anti-CTLA-4 therapy, and roughly 40% of the dose-escalation patients had previously received checkpoint inhibitors. The monotherapy dose-escalation portion (N = 52 patients) of the phase I ivuxolimab trial is reported in the paper. The dose-escalation cohort was about 83% male with a mean age of about 54 years, ranging from roughly 23 to 90.

Results the study describes overall, beyond this receptor: In the 0.1-3.0 mg/kg groups, partial responders were among the patients with the lowest normalized peripheral clonal expansion, particularly in CD8+ T cells. Low levels of normalized T-cell clonal expansion were also seen in some patients who did not respond. At doses from 0.1 to 3.0 mg/kg, clonal expansion was seen in both CD4+ and CD8+ blood T cells between baseline and week 6. Which antigens the clonally expanded peripheral T cells were specific for was not determined. After ivuxolimab, CD8+ T cells had more expanded clones than CD4+ T cells on average.

Genomic DNA was extracted from sorted cells for sequencing of the TCRbeta CDR3 region. The immunoSEQ Assay was used to sequence the TCRbeta CDR3 regions. TCRdb took over this immuneACCESS table, retaining in-frame rearrangements with V and J assigned. Such tables are incomplete; in checked studies, under half of the missing clones stem from an unresolved V gene, and the remainder is unexplained. Across this sample there are tens of thousands of clones, with around 84% seen only once. The ten largest clones take up 1.6% of the sample. Patients with a history of autoimmune disease or receiving systemic immunosuppression were excluded from the trial. Peripheral blood for TCR sequencing was collected from all dose cohorts at baseline, on cycle 4 day 1, and on cycle 7 day 1. Samples came from an open-label, multicenter, first-in-human phase I dose-escalation trial of ivuxolimab. Adults with locally advanced or metastatic melanoma, renal cell, hepatocellular, or head and neck squamous cell carcinoma were enrolled in the trial. Before TCR sequencing, CD4+ T cells and CD8+ T cells from peripheral blood were sorted into separate populations.

This clone was seen only once. Its antigen target is currently unknown. Per-nucleotide qualities are absent, and no much larger clonotype sits a single base away. Looking up the germline V gene (reference sequence) yields CDR1 GTSNPN and CDR2 SVGIG. Cut back by 2 bases and 4 bases, the V and J ends lie 6 bases apart. Its CDR3 holds 12 amino acids, cysteine through phenylalanine. Only CDR3 DNA remains: 36 bases, in frame from the first base. This material consisted of CD4+ or CD8+ T cells sorted from blood, taken in a trial of the OX40 agonist ivuxolimab. The source of this sequence is an adult with an advanced solid tumor such as melanoma, head and neck, liver or kidney cancer. The chain links TRBV30 with TRBJ1-5; no D segment can be confidently identified. The CDR3 reads CAWSKGNQPQHF. The DNA sequence reads TGTGCCTGGAGTAAAGGGAATCAGCCCCAGCATTTT. Here the CDR3 is joined to the reference TRBV30 and TRBJ1-5 genes, and the full variable domain is: SQTIHQWPATLVQPVGSPLSLECTVEGTSNPNLYWYRQAAGRGLQLLFYSVGIGQISSEVPQNLSASRPQDRQFILSSKKLLLSDSGFYLCAWSKGNQPQHFGDGTRLSIL.